A single sample is the source of the 26 T cell receptor beta chains below, sequenced in a study of cytomegalovirus exposure and HLA in healthy donors. PCR amplification relied on 60 Vbeta primers (plus 13 Jbeta primers). Only in-frame clones appear in the TCRdb table, and some are missing; sequencing was by immunoSEQ multiplex PCR. Counted here are roughly 100,000 clones, about 69% occurring once; the ten biggest clones make up about 4.3%. Sequencing input: PBMCs. These receptors originate from a human donor in good health.

This clone was seen a few times. This chain uses TRBV28 with TRBJ2-5, with 10 bases lining up with TRBD2. The DNA end lines up better with TRBJ2-7; the J call may be wrong. Germline CDR1 and CDR2: MDHEN and SYDVKM. This CDR3 spans 17 amino acids. The CDR3 bases are TGTGCCAGCAGCTACCAGATAGCGGGAGGTCCTAACTACGAGCAGTACTTC. Protein: CASSYQIAGGPNYEQYF.

This chain joins TRBV30 and TRBJ2-7, with D perhaps TRBD2 (5 bases). V shed 0 bases and J shed 3 bases, with 15 bases lying between them. Germline assignment: CDR1 GTSNPN and CDR2 SVGIG (reference sequence). This CDR3 spans 15 amino acids. The CDR3 sequence: CAWSVGRGTLYEQYF. CDR3 DNA sequence: TGTGCCTGGAGTGTAGGCCGGGGAACCCTCTACGAGCAGTACTTC.

This chain joins TRBV4-1 and TRBJ2-5, with TRBD2 as a possible D gene (5 bases). The DNA end is more similar to TRBJ2-7, so the J call may be wrong. The CDR3 is 11 amino acids. Per germline, CDR1 MGHRA and CDR2 YSYEKL. CDR3 region: CASGSSYEQYF. DNA of the CDR3: TGCGCCAGCGGGAGCTCCTACGAGCAGTACTTC.

The chain recombines TRBV7-9 with TRBJ1-4; D is uncertain. The CDR3 has 15 residues. The germline V gene encodes CDR1 SEHNR and CDR2 FQNEAQ (reference sequence). Trimming shortened V by 3 bases and J by 8 bases, and 16 bases separated the two germline ends. CDR3 in DNA: TGTGCCAGCAGCTTGGGAATTGACTACGGGGAAAAACTGTTTTTT. Its protein is CASSLGIDYGEKLFF.

V usage is TRBV11-2 and J usage is TRBJ2-7; 10 bases are shared with TRBD1. Per the germline V gene, CDR1 is SGHAT and CDR2 is FQNNGV. CDR3 length: 15 residues. V shed 5 bases, J shed 1 base, and the junction held 5 bases outside the gene matches. CDR3 coding DNA: TGTGCCAGCAGCCAGCGGGACAGGGGTTCCTACGAGCAGTACTTC. It yields the protein CASSQRDRGSYEQYF.

The chain is built from TRBV2 and TRBJ1-1; TRBD1 aligns across 7 bases. CDR3 length: 18 residues. Germline trimming cut 1 base from V and 4 bases from J; bases unmatched to any gene: 15. CDR1 SNHLY and CDR2 FYNNEI come from the germline V gene. CDR3 sequence: CASSEEGLRGPLSTEAFF. The CDR3 DNA reads TGTGCCAGCAGTGAAGAGGGGCTGAGGGGGCCTTTGAGCACTGAAGCTTTCTTT.

The table lists this clone with a few counts. This chain connects TRBV4-2 to TRBJ2-3; D is perhaps TRBD2 (6 bases). V lost 4 bases, J lost 2 bases, and 16 bases lay in between. CDR1 is LGHNA and CDR2 is YNFKEQ in the germline V gene. There are 16 residues in the CDR3. The chain's CDR3 is CASSPVISGYTDTQYF. CDR3 DNA sequence: TGTGCCAGCAGCCCAGTTATTAGCGGATACACAGATACGCAGTATTTT.

The gene calls are TRBV29-1 and TRBJ2-7, with TRBD2 matching over 10 bases. The CDR3 extends over 16 amino acids. V shed 1 base and J 1 base; nucleotides not matched to a gene: 7. Germline V gene data show CDR1 as SQVTM and CDR2 as ANQGSEA. The CDR3 DNA reads TGCAGCGTTGAAGGCCTAGCGGGAGTCAATTCCTACGAGCAGTACTTC. It specifies CSVEGLAGVNSYEQYF.

This chain connects TRBV28 to TRBJ1-5, with TRBD1 matching 8 bases. The CDR3 is 16 residues long. Per the germline V gene, CDR1 is MDHEN and CDR2 is SYDVKM. With V trimmed by 3 bases and J by 4 bases, 8 bases remained unmatched. The CDR3 spells CASSLRGTGYNQPQHF. The CDR3 DNA follows: TGTGCCAGCAGTTTGCGCGGGACAGGATATAATCAGCCCCAGCATTTT.

This clone was seen more than once but under ten times. This chain connects TRBV15 to TRBJ2-7; D possibly corresponds to TRBD1 (6 bases). The germline V gene has CDR1 LNHNV and CDR2 YYDKDF (reference sequence). The CDR3 is 14 residues long. V was pared by 1 base and J by 2 bases, with 9 bases between. Here the CDR3 DNA reads TGTGCCACCAGCAGAGCAGGGGACGCCTACGAGCAGTACTTC. It codes for CATSRAGDAYEQYF.

The rearrangement links TRBV29-1 to TRBJ1-1; TRBD1 is a possible D gene (5 bases). The CDR3 runs 14 residues. Germline CDR1 and CDR2: SQVTM and ANQGSEA. Trimming left V 4 bases short and J 0 bases short, with 12 bases between. CDR3 sequence (DNA): TGCAGCGTTGCCCTGGGGGGTATGAACACTGAAGCTTTCTTT. It encodes CSVALGGMNTEAFF.

The V gene is TRBV6-5, the J gene TRBJ1-3, with D hard to call. The V end was cut by 0 bases, the J end by 3 bases, with 6 bases between. This CDR3 has 14 amino acids. CDR1 is MNHEY and CDR2 is SVGAGI in the germline V gene. The CDR3 protein is CASSYSEGGNTIYF. The CDR3 coding sequence is TGTGCCAGCAGTTACTCGGAGGGTGGAAACACCATATATTTT.

This clone was found a few times. The chain employs TRBV4-2 and TRBJ2-2, with D perhaps matching TRBD1 (6 bases). Germline assignment: CDR1 LGHNA and CDR2 YNFKEQ. The CDR3 is made up of 15 amino acids. V lost 0 bases to trimming and J lost 1 base, with 6 bases between them. CDR3 DNA: TGTGCCAGCAGCCAAGAACAGGGGAACACCGGGGAGCTGTTTTTT. This encodes CASSQEQGNTGELFF.

This clone has only a few counts. This chain links TRBV19 with TRBJ1-1; 8 nucleotides align to TRBD1. The CDR3 spans 15 residues. CDR1 and CDR2 (germline): LNHDA, SQIVND (reference sequence). V lost 10 bases, J lost 5 bases, and 15 bases stayed unmatched. The CDR3 protein is CATSRPGGDKTEAFF. CDR3 in DNA: TGTGCCACTTCCAGGCCAGGGGGCGATAAGACTGAAGCTTTCTTT.

The V call is TRBV1, the J call TRBJ2-7; the D segment call TRBD1 is taken from the table without a DNA check. TRBV1 is assigned pseudogene status. The CDR3 contains 17 residues. The chain's CDR3 is CTSSQPRSGGPSYEQYF. The CDR3 bases are TGCACCAGCAGCCAACCCAGATCAGGGGGACCCTCCTACGAGCAGTACTTC.

This chain connects TRBV6-1 to TRBJ2-5; 7 bases align to TRBD1. CDR1 is MNHNS, CDR2 SASEGT, per germline. Losses at the gene ends were 7 bases for V and 0 bases for J; bases not matched to a gene: 8. The CDR3 runs to 15 residues. The CDR3 reads CASTLDRRYQETQYF. The CDR3 DNA sequence: TGTGCCAGCACCTTGGACAGGAGGTACCAAGAGACCCAGTACTTC.

The chain is built from TRBV15 and TRBJ2-7, with 12 bases aligning to TRBD2. Looked up from germline, CDR1 is LNHNV and CDR2 is YYDKDF (reference sequence). The CDR3 consists of 15 residues. V was pared by 3 bases and J by 5 bases, with 5 bases of the junction left unmatched. The CDR3 DNA follows: TGTGCCACCAGCAGGCGGGGACTAGCGGGCAACGAGCAGTACTTC. The encoded protein is CATSRRGLAGNEQYF.

This clone was seen a single time. The V and J genes are TRBV5-1 and TRBJ2-7; perhaps TRBD2 as D (6 bases). V lost 0 bases and J lost 2, with 15 bases in between. This CDR3 is built from 16 residues. CDR1 SGHRS and CDR2 YFSETQ come from the germline V gene. The CDR3: CASSLGGREFTYEQYF. The CDR3 coding sequence is TGCGCCAGCAGCTTGGGGGGACGGGAGTTCACCTACGAGCAGTACTTC.

This clone was observed a handful of times. This chain uses TRBV9 with TRBJ2-5; 11 bases line up with TRBD1. The CDR3 covers 14 residues. CDR1 and CDR2 from the germline V gene are SGDLS and YYNGEE. With 5 bases clipped from V and 5 bases from J, the junction kept 5 bases outside the gene matches. CDR3 loop: CASSTDRGHETQYF. The CDR3 region has the DNA TGTGCCAGCAGTACGGACAGGGGGCATGAGACCCAGTACTTC.

V gene TRBV29-1 combines with J gene TRBJ2-5; the D gene is possibly TRBD1 (6 bases). The CDR3 is 13 amino acids. Germline V gene lookup returns CDR1 SQVTM and CDR2 ANQGSEA. Trimming took off 5 bases at V and 5 bases at J, with 15 bases between the two ends. CDR3 sequence: CSVQDSFGETQYF. The CDR3 bases are TGCAGCGTTCAGGACAGCTTCGGGGAGACCCAGTACTTC.

There are a few counts of this clone. The chain joins TRBV29-1 to TRBJ2-3, with TRBD1 as a possible D gene (6 bases). The CDR3 is made up of 13 amino acids. Per germline, CDR1 SQVTM and CDR2 ANQGSEA. V gave up 5 bases and J gave up 2 bases, with 11 bases separating them. CDR3 residues: CSVPRTATDTQYF. DNA for the CDR3: TGCAGCGTTCCCCGGACAGCCACAGATACGCAGTATTTT.

Comment on this clone: With a far larger clone one base away, a read error is the likely cause. The CDR3 sequence is CASSFPRLGGHSNQPQHF. The CDR3 nucleotides are TGTGCCAGCAGTTTCCCGCGACTGGGGGGGCATAGCAATCAGCCCCAGCATTTT. V and J are TRBV28 and TRBJ1-5; D perhaps matches TRBD1 (6 bases). This CDR3 is built from 18 residues. Germline V gene sequence: CDR1 MDHEN, CDR2 SYDVKM. Trimming took off 3 bases at V and 0 bases at J, with 18 bases between the two ends.

The V gene is TRBV5-4, the J gene TRBJ2-2; 13 positions match TRBD2. CDR1 SGHNT and CDR2 YYREEE come from the germline V gene (reference sequence). J gave up 8 bases and V 2 bases, and 3 bases lay outside the gene matches. The CDR3 has 15 residues. The CDR3 bases are TGTGCCAGCAGCTTAAGGACTAGCGGGAGTGGGGAGCTGTTTTTT. Translation gives CASSLRTSGSGELFF.

The chain uses TRBV14 and TRBJ1-4; D might be TRBD1 (5 bases). The CDR3 extends over 15 amino acids. Per germline, CDR1 SGHDN and CDR2 FVKESK. V was cut by 4 bases and J by 8 bases, with 17 bases left in between. The CDR3 here is CASSLRGRGGEKLFF. Here the CDR3 DNA reads TGTGCCAGCAGCCTGCGGGGTAGGGGAGGCGAAAAACTGTTTTTT. The entire variable domain, with the rest obtained from reference TRBV14 and TRBJ1-4, is as follows: EAGVTQFPSHSVIEKGQTVTLRCDPISGHDNLYWYRRVMGKEIKFLLHFVKESKQDESGMPNNRFLAERTGGTYSTLKVQPAELEDSGVYFCASSLRGRGGEKLFFGSGTQLSVL.

The chain uses TRBV29-1 and TRBJ2-1, with 7 bases fitting TRBD1. Per the germline V gene, CDR1 is SQVTM and CDR2 is ANQGSEA. This CDR3 is built from 14 residues. The V segment lost 5 bases and the J segment 3 bases; nucleotides outside the gene matches: 7. In DNA, the CDR3 is TGCAGCGTTCATAGGGCAGGGGGCTACAATGAGCAGTTCTTC. Its translation: CSVHRAGGYNEQFF.

The sample holds a few counts of this clone. J is TRBJ2-2 and V is TRBV11-2; 11 bases align to TRBD2. Unmatched junction bases numbered 1, after V lost 4 bases and J lost 0 bases. The CDR3 is made up of 16 amino acids. Germline V gene sequence: CDR1 SGHAT, CDR2 FQNNGV. The CDR3 is CASSYSGRANTGELFF. The CDR3 DNA reads TGTGCCAGCAGCTATAGCGGGAGGGCGAACACCGGGGAGCTGTTTTTT.